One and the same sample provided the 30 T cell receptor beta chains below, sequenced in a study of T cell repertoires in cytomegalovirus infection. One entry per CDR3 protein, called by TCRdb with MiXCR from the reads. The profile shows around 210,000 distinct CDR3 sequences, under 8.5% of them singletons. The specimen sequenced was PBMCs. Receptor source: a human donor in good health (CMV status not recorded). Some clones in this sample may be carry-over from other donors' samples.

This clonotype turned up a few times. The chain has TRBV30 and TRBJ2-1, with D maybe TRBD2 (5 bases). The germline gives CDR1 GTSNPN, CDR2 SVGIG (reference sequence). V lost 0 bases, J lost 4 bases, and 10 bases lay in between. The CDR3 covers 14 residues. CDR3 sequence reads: CAWSVQSGYNEQFF. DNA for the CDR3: TGTGCCTGGAGTGTACAGAGCGGATACAATGAGCAGTTCTTC.

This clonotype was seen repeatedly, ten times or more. The CDR3 DNA reads TGTGCCACCAGCAGAAGACTAGCGGGGTCCTACGAGCAGTACTTC. This sequence encodes CATSRRLAGSYEQYF. The gene calls are TRBV15 and TRBJ2-7; 11 bases align to TRBD2. The CDR3 length is 15 residues. The germline V gene has CDR1 LNHNV and CDR2 YYDKDF (reference sequence). V lost 2 bases to trimming and J lost 1 base; unmatched junction nucleotides: 1.

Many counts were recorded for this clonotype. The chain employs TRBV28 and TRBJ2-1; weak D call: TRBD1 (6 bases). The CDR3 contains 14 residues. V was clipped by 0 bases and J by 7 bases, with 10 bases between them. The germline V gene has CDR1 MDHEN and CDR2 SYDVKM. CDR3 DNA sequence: TGTGCCAGCAGTTTATGGGGACAAAGGAATGAGCAGTTCTTC. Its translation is CASSLWGQRNEQFF.

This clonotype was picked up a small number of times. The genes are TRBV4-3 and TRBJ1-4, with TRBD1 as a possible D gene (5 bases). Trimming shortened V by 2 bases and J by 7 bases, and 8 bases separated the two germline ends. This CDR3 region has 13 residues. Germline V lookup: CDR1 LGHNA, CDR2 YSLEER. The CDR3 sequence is CASSQWGSEKLFF. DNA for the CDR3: TGCGCCAGCAGCCAATGGGGGAGTGAAAAACTGTTTTTT.

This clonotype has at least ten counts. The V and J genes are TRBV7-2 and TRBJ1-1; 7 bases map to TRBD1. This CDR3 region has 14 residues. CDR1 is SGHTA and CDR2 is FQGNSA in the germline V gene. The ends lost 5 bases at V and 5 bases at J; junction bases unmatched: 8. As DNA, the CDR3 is TGTGCCAGCAGCCCTCCAGGGGGGACTACTGAAGCTTTCTTT. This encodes CASSPPGGTTEAFF.

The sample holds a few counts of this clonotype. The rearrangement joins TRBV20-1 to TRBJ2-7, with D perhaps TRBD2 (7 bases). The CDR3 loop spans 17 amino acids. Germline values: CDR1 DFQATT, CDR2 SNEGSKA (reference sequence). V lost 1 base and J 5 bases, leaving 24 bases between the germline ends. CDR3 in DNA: TGCAGTGCTAGAGGTCCCCGAGGCGCGACGGGGGGCGACGAGCAGTACTTC. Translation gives CSARGPRGATGGDEQYF.

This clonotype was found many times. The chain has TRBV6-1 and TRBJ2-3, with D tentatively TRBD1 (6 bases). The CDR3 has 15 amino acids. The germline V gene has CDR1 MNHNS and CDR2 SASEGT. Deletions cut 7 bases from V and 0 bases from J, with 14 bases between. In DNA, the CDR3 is TGTGCCAGCATCAGACAGGCGACTAGCACAGATACGCAGTATTTT. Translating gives CASIRQATSTDTQYF.

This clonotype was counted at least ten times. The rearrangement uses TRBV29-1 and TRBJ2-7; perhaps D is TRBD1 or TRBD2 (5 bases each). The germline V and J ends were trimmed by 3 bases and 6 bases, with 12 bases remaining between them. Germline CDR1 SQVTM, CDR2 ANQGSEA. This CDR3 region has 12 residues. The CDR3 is CSVEVPGLEQYF. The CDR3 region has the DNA TGCAGCGTTGAGGTCCCGGGGCTCGAGCAGTACTTC.

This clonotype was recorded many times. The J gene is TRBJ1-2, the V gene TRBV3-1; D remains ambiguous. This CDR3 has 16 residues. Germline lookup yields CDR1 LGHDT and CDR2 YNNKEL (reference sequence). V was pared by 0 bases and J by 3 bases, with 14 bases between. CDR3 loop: CASSQEGSYGYYGYTF. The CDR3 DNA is TGTGCCAGCAGCCAAGAAGGTTCATACGGTTACTATGGCTACACCTTC. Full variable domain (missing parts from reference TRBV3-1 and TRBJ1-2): DTAVSQTPKYLVTQMGNDKSIKCEQNLGHDTMYWYKQDSKKFLKIMFSYNNKELIINETVPNRFSPKSPDKAHLNLHINSLELGDSAVYFCASSQEGSYGYYGYTFGSGTRLTVV.

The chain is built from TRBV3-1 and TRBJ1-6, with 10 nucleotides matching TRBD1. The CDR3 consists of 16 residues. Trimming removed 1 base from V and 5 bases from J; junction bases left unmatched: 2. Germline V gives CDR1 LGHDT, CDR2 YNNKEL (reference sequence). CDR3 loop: CASSQGDRGHNSPLHF. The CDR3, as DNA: TGTGCCAGCAGCCAAGGGGACAGGGGTCATAATTCACCCCTCCACTTT.

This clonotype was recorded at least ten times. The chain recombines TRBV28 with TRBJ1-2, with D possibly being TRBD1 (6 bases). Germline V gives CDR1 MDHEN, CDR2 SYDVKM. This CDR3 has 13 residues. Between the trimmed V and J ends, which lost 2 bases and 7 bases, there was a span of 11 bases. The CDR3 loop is CASSLTGPPGYTF. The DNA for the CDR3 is TGTGCCAGCAGTTTAACAGGGCCCCCTGGCTACACCTTC.

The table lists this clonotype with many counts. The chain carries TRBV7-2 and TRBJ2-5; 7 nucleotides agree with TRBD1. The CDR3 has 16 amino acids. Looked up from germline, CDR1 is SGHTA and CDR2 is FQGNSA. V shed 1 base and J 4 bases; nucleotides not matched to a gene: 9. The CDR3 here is CASSLGGGRSGETQYF. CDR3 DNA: TGTGCCAGCAGCTTAGGAGGGGGCCGGTCGGGAGAGACCCAGTACTTC.

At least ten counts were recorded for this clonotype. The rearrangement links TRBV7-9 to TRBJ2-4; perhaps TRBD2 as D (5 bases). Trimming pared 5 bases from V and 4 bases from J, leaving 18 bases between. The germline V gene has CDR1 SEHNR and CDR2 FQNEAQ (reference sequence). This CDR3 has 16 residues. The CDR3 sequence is CASSEGTETQKNIQYF. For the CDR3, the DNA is TGTGCCAGCAGCGAGGGAACAGAGACTCAAAAAAACATTCAGTACTTC.

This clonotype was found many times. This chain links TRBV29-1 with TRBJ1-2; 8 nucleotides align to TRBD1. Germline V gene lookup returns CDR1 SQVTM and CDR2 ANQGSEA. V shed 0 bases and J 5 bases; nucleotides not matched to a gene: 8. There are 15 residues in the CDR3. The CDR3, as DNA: TGCAGCGTTGAAGATTTACCAGGGGGCGGGTATGGCTACACCTTC. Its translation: CSVEDLPGGGYGYTF.

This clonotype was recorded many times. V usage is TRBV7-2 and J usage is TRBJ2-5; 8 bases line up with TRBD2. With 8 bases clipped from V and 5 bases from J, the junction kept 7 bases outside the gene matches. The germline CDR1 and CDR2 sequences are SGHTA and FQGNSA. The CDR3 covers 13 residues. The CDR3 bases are TGTGCCAGCCGCGGGGGGCCCAAGGAGACCCAGTACTTC. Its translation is CASRGGPKETQYF.

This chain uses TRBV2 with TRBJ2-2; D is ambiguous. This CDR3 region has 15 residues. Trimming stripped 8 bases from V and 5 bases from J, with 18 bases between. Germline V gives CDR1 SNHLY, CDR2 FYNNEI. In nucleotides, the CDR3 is TGTGCCAGCGGCTTGATAGGGCCCCCGACCGGGGAGCTGTTTTTT. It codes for CASGLIGPPTGELFF.

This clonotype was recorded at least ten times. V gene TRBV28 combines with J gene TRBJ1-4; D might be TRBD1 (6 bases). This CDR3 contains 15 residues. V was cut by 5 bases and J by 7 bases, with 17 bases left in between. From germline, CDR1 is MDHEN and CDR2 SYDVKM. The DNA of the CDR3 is TGTGCCAGCAGTACCTCCTGGGAGGGGGGTGAAAAACTGTTTTTT. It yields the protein CASSTSWEGGEKLFF.

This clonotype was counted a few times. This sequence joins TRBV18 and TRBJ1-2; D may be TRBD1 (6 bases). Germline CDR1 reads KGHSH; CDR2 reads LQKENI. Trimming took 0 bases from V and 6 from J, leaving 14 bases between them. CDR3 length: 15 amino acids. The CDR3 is CASSPPGGPVDGYTF. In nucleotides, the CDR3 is TGTGCCAGCTCACCACCGGGGGGCCCAGTGGATGGCTACACCTTC.

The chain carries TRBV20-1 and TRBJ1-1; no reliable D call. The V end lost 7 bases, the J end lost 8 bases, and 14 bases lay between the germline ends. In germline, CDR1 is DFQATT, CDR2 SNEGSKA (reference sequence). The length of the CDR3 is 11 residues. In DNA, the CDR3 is TGCAGTGAGAGCTCGATGGGAGAAGCTTTCTTT. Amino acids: CSESSMGEAFF.

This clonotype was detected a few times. Written as DNA, the CDR3 is TGCAGCGTTCAGGACGGAGCCTACGAGCAGTACTTC. Amino acid sequence: CSVQDGAYEQYF. The chain is built from TRBV29-1 and TRBJ2-7; D remains ambiguous. CDR3 size: 12 residues. V was trimmed by 5 bases and J by 2 bases, leaving 10 bases between them. Looked up from germline, CDR1 is SQVTM and CDR2 is ANQGSEA.

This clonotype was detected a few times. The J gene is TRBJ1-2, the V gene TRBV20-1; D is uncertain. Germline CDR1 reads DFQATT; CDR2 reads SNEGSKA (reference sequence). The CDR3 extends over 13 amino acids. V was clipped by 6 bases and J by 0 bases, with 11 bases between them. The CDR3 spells CSARVTANYGYTF. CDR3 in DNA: TGCAGTGCCCGGGTCACGGCTAACTATGGCTACACCTTC.

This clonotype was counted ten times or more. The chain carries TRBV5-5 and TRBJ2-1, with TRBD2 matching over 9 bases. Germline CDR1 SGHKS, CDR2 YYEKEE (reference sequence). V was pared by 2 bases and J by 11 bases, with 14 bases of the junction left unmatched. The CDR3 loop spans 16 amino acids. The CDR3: CASSFAGGAGGSQQFF. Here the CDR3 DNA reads TGTGCCAGCAGCTTCGCTGGGGGAGCGGGGGGCTCGCAGCAGTTCTTC.

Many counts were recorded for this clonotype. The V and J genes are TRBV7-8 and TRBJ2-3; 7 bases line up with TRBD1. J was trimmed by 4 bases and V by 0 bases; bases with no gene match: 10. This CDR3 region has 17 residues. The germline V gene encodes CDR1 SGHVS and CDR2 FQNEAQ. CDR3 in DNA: TGTGCCAGCAGCTTAGCGCAGGCAGGGGGATCCCCAGATACGCAGTATTTT. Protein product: CASSLAQAGGSPDTQYF. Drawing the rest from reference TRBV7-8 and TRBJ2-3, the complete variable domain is GAGVSQSPRYKVAKRGQDVALRCDPISGHVSLFWYQQALGQGPEFLTYFQNEAQLDKSGLPSDRFFAERPEGSVSTLKIQRTQQEDSAVYLCASSLAQAGGSPDTQYFGPGTRLTVL.

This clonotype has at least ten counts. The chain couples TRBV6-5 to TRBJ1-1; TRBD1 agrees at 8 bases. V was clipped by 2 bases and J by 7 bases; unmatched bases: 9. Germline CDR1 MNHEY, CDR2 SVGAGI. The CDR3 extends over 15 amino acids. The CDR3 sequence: CASSYSPGQGVEAFF. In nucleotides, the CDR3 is TGTGCCAGCAGTTACAGTCCAGGACAGGGCGTTGAAGCTTTCTTT.

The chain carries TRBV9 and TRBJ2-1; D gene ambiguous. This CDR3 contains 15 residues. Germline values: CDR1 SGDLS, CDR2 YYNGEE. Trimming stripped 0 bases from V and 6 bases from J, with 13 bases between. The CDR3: CASSVGVPQVNEQFF. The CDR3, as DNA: TGTGCCAGCAGCGTAGGTGTCCCCCAGGTCAATGAGCAGTTCTTC. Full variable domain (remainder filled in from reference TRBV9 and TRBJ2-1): DSGVTQTPKHLITATGQRVTLRCSPRSGDLSVYWYQQSLDQGLQFLIQYYNGEERAKGNILERFSAQQFPDLHSELNLSSLELGDSALYFCASSVGVPQVNEQFFGPGTRLTVL.

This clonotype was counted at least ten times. CDR3 coding DNA: TGCAGTGCTAGAGCCTCCTGGGGGCATCACTACAATGAGCAGTTCTTC. Its protein is CSARASWGHHYNEQFF. J is TRBJ2-1 and V is TRBV20-1; D perhaps matches TRBD1 (6 bases). Germline values: CDR1 DFQATT, CDR2 SNEGSKA (reference sequence). The CDR3 has 16 residues. Trimming left V 1 base short and J 3 bases short, with 16 bases between.

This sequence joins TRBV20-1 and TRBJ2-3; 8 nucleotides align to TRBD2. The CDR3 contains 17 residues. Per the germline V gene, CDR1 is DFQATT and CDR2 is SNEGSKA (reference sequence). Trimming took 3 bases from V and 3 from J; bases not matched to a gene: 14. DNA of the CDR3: TGCAGTGCTAGTGGAGCGGGGGTCCCGGGGAGGACAGATACGCAGTATTTT. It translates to CSASGAGVPGRTDTQYF.

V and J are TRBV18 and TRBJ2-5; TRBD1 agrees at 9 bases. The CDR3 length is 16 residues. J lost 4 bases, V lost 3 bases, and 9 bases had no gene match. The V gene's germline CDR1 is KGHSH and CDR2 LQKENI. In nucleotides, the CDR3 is TGTGCCAGCTCACCCAACCCTTCGACAGGGGGAGAGACCCAGTACTTC. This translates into CASSPNPSTGGETQYF.

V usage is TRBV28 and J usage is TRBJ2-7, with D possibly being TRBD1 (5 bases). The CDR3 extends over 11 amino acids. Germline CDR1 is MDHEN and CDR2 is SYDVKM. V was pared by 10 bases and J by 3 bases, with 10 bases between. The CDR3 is CAIAGIYEQYF. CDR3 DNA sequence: TGTGCCATCGCAGGGATCTACGAGCAGTACTTC.

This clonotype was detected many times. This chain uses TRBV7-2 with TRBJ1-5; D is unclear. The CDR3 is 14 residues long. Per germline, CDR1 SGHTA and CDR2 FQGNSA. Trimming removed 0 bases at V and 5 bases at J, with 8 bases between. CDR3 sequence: CASSLAQAHQPQHF. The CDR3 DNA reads TGTGCCAGCAGCTTAGCGCAGGCCCATCAGCCCCAGCATTTT.